The next 27 T cell receptor beta chains were all read from a single sample in a study of cytomegalovirus exposure and HLA in healthy donors. The PCR contained 60 Vbeta and 13 Jbeta primers. Libraries were prepared by immunoSEQ multiplex PCR; TCRdb keeps only in-frame clonotypes and omits some of them. Found here are 130,000 to 150,000 clones, about three quarters of them singletons; the top ten hold around 1.2%. The sample consisted of PBMCs. The source of these receptors is a woman in her thirties or forties in good health and CMV-seronegative.

In DNA form, the CDR3 reads TGTGCCAGCAGTTGGGACAGATCCTACGAGCAGTACGTC. This codes for CASSWDRSYEQYV. This chain joins TRBV28 and TRBJ2-7; 7 nucleotides line up with TRBD1. This CDR3 is 13 amino acids long. CDR1 and CDR2 (germline): MDHEN, SYDVKM. Losses at the gene ends were 4 bases for V and 1 base for J; bases not matched to a gene: 1.

The chain combines TRBV4-2 with TRBJ2-1; D remains ambiguous. CDR3 size: 14 residues. Germline V gives CDR1 LGHNA, CDR2 YNFKEQ. The V end lost 3 bases, the J end lost 4 bases, and 10 bases lay between the germline ends. CDR3: CASSQRLLYNEQFF. CDR3 DNA: TGTGCCAGCAGCCAGCGTCTGTTATACAATGAGCAGTTCTTC.

The chain has TRBV7-3 and TRBJ2-3; D is possibly TRBD2 (5 bases). Trimming shortened V by 3 bases and J by 2 bases, and 12 bases separated the two germline ends. CDR3 length: 15 amino acids. The germline gives CDR1 SGHTA, CDR2 FQGTGA. As DNA, the CDR3 is TGTGCCAGCAGCTTGGGCTTGAGGGACACAGATACGCAGTATTTT. Its translation is CASSLGLRDTDTQYF. The full variable domain, in which reference TRBV7-3 and TRBJ2-3 provide the parts outside the CDR3, is GAGVSQTPSNKVTEKGKYVELRCDPISGHTALYWYRQSLGQGPEFLIYFQGTGAADDSGLPNDRFFAVRPEGSVSTLKIQRTERGDSAVYLCASSLGLRDTDTQYFGPGTRLTVL.

The chain links TRBV28 to TRBJ1-3; 8 bases map to TRBD1. With 1 base clipped from V and 2 bases from J, the junction kept 7 bases outside the gene matches. Per the germline V gene, CDR1 is MDHEN and CDR2 is SYDVKM. The CDR3 spans 17 residues. The chain's CDR3 is CASSLLSRGLAGNTIYF. The CDR3 DNA reads TGTGCCAGCAGTTTATTGTCCAGGGGGCTAGCTGGAAACACCATATATTTT.

The CDR3 reads CASSLGDRGVNTEAFF. The DNA of the CDR3 is TGTGCCAGCAGTTTGGGGGACAGGGGCGTGAACACTGAAGCTTTCTTT. This chain links TRBV28 with TRBJ1-1, with 10 positions matching TRBD1. Germline assignment: CDR1 MDHEN and CDR2 SYDVKM. The trim removed 3 bases at V and 0 bases at J, leaving 4 bases unmatched. This CDR3 spans 16 amino acids. Complete variable domain (other parts from reference TRBV28 and TRBJ1-1): DVKVTQSSRYLVKRTGEKVFLECVQDMDHENMFWYRQDPGLGLRLIYFSYDVKMKEKGDIPEGYSVSREKKERFSLILESASTNQTSMYLCASSLGDRGVNTEAFFGQGTRLTVV.

CDR3 residues: CASSPYGQDNEQFF. The CDR3 coding sequence is TGTGCCAGCAGCCCCTACGGACAGGACAATGAGCAGTTCTTC. V gene TRBV9 combines with J gene TRBJ2-1, with TRBD1 identical over 7 bases. The CDR3 extends over 14 amino acids. CDR1 is SGDLS and CDR2 is YYNGEE in the germline V gene. Trimming at V came to 4 bases and at J to 5 bases, leaving 6 bases not matched to a gene. Full variable domain (remainder filled in from reference TRBV9 and TRBJ2-1): DSGVTQTPKHLITATGQRVTLRCSPRSGDLSVYWYQQSLDQGLQFLIQYYNGEERAKGNILERFSAQQFPDLHSELNLSSLELGDSALYFCASSPYGQDNEQFFGPGTRLTVL.

Worth noting for this clone: Other DNA sequences in the sample encode the same CDR3. This rearrangement joins TRBV9 to TRBJ2-2; tentative D call: TRBD1 (5 bases). CDR3 length: 16 amino acids. The germline V and J ends were trimmed by 0 bases and 7 bases, with 16 bases remaining between them. Germline V gene sequence: CDR1 SGDLS, CDR2 YYNGEE. CDR3 region: CASSVEQSGAGGELFF. For the CDR3, the DNA is TGTGCCAGCAGCGTAGAGCAAAGTGGGGCCGGCGGGGAGCTGTTTTTT.

This rearrangement joins TRBV9 to TRBJ2-1, with D possibly matching TRBD2 (7 bases). Germline values: CDR1 SGDLS, CDR2 YYNGEE. V was clipped by 4 bases and J by 8 bases, with 16 bases between them. The CDR3 is 14 amino acids. CDR3 nucleotides: TGTGCCAGCAGCAGAGGGGGGGCCATGTATGAGCAGTTCTTC. It translates to CASSRGGAMYEQFF. The whole variable domain, filled in from reference TRBV9 and TRBJ2-1, reads DSGVTQTPKHLITATGQRVTLRCSPRSGDLSVYWYQQSLDQGLQFLIQYYNGEERAKGNILERFSAQQFPDLHSELNLSSLELGDSALYFCASSRGGAMYEQFFGPGTRLTVL.

The chain uses TRBV6-1 and TRBJ1-5; the D is unclear. Germline V gives CDR1 MNHNS, CDR2 SASEGT. V lost 4 bases, J lost 0 bases, and 13 bases lay in between. CDR3 length equals 16 residues. DNA of the CDR3: TGTGCCAGCAGTGTCGCAGTACCCGATAGCAATCAGCCCCAGCATTTT. Protein product: CASSVAVPDSNQPQHF.

This clone was found a few times. The V gene is TRBV4-1, the J gene TRBJ1-3, with unresolved D. Germline lookup yields CDR1 MGHRA and CDR2 YSYEKL. CDR3 size: 17 residues. V lost 2 bases to trimming and J lost 3 bases, with 17 bases between them. Here the CDR3 reads CASSQSTSGVFGNTIYF. CDR3 nucleotides: TGCGCCAGCAGCCAATCGACAAGCGGGGTATTTGGAAACACCATATATTTT.

This clone has a single count. V gene TRBV27 combines with J gene TRBJ2-5; TRBD1 is a possible D gene (5 bases). Germline V gene lookup returns CDR1 MNHEY and CDR2 SMNVEV (reference sequence). The ends were cut back, 3 bases at V and 5 bases at J, with 10 bases in the middle. CDR3 length: 13 amino acids. The DNA for the CDR3 is TGTGCCAGCAGTTTCAGGGCGGACGAGACCCAGTACTTC. It is translated as CASSFRADETQYF.

This clone was found once. V gene TRBV28 combines with J gene TRBJ1-6; D may be TRBD1 (5 bases). V lost 1 base and J 3 bases, leaving 25 bases between the germline ends. The CDR3 sequence is 21 residues long. Germline V gene sequence: CDR1 MDHEN, CDR2 SYDVKM. The CDR3, as DNA: TGTGCCAGCAGTTTATTGAGGGGACGGGGGACCAAGCCTAACTATAATTCACCCCTCCACTTT. The encoded protein is CASSLLRGRGTKPNYNSPLHF.

This chain connects TRBV18 to TRBJ1-2; 10 bases align to TRBD1. Trimming took 5 bases from V and 6 from J; bases not matched to a gene: 3. The CDR3 spans 13 residues. Germline values: CDR1 KGHSH, CDR2 LQKENI. The CDR3 here is CASSLGQGNGYTF. The CDR3 DNA is TGTGCCAGCTCATTGGGACAGGGGAATGGCTACACCTTC.

The J gene is TRBJ1-6, the V gene TRBV28; D unresolved. The CDR3 is 13 residues long. Germline V gene lookup returns CDR1 MDHEN and CDR2 SYDVKM. The V end was cut by 7 bases, the J end by 5 bases, with 9 bases between. The CDR3 sequence: CASIRSDNSPLHF. The CDR3 DNA is TGTGCCAGCATCAGGTCGGATAATTCACCCCTCCACTTT.

The V and J genes are TRBV4-2 and TRBJ2-2; no definite D call. Germline CDR1 reads LGHNA; CDR2 reads YNFKEQ. V was pared by 0 bases and J by 2 bases, with 16 bases between. This CDR3 is built from 18 residues. The chain's CDR3 is CASSQETNSIFNTGELFF. The CDR3 coding sequence is TGTGCCAGCAGCCAAGAGACGAACAGCATATTCAACACCGGGGAGCTGTTTTTT.

This clone was recorded once. The CDR3: CATSRDAGVYGYTF. The CDR3 coding sequence is TGTGCCACCAGCAGAGATGCGGGGGTCTATGGCTACACCTTC. The chain joins TRBV15 to TRBJ1-2; a weak D match, TRBD1 (5 bases). The CDR3 runs 14 residues. V dropped 0 bases and J dropped 4 bases, with 9 bases sitting between them. CDR1 LNHNV and CDR2 YYDKDF come from the germline V gene (reference sequence). The full variable domain, with the rest looked up from reference TRBV15 and TRBJ1-2, is DAMVIQNPRYQVTQFGKPVTLSCSQTLNHNVMYWYQQKSSQAPKLLFHYYDKDFNNEADTPDNFQSRRPNTSFCFLDIRSPGLGDTAMYLCATSRDAGVYGYTFGSGTRLTVV.

The chain joins TRBV2 to TRBJ1-2; TRBD1 agrees at 9 bases. V dropped 4 bases and J dropped 10; count of bases not matched to a gene: 10. The CDR3 spans 14 residues. The germline V gene has CDR1 SNHLY and CDR2 FYNNEI. CDR3 in DNA: TGTGCCAGCAGTGCCCCCGGGGACAGGGCCTCCTACACCTTC. This encodes CASSAPGDRASYTF. Full variable domain (remainder filled in from reference TRBV2 and TRBJ1-2): EPEVTQTPSHQVTQMGQEVILRCVPISNHLYFYWYRQILGQKVEFLVSFYNNEISEKSEIFDDQFSVERPDGSNFTLKIRSTKLEDSAMYFCASSAPGDRASYTFGSGTRLTVV.

DNA for the CDR3: TGTGCCAGCAGAGGGACAGGGGGGTACAATGAGCAGTTCTTC. It encodes CASRGTGGYNEQFF. V is TRBV6-1 and J is TRBJ2-1; TRBD1 aligns across 11 bases. Germline CDR1 and CDR2: MNHNS and SASEGT. There are 14 residues in the CDR3. V dropped 6 bases and J dropped 4; count of bases not matched to a gene: 2.

The chain uses TRBV5-6 and TRBJ1-1; D uncertain. The germline V gene encodes CDR1 SGHDT and CDR2 YYEEEE. V was shortened by 0 bases and J by 0 bases, with 9 bases between the two germline ends. The CDR3 is made up of 15 amino acids. CDR3: CASSLVVNLNTEAFF. The CDR3 bases are TGTGCCAGCAGCTTGGTTGTAAATCTGAACACTGAAGCTTTCTTT.

This clone appeared a single time. The chain couples TRBV4-3 to TRBJ2-5, with 9 bases aligning to TRBD1. Looked up from germline, CDR1 is LGHNA and CDR2 is YSLEER. Trimming at V came to 2 bases and at J to 0 bases, leaving 7 bases not matched to a gene. The CDR3 totals 17 residues. Written as DNA, the CDR3 is TGCGCCAGCAGCCAACAATACGGGGACAGGGACCAAGAGACCCAGTACTTC. Translation: CASSQQYGDRDQETQYF.

This clone turned up a few times. This chain joins TRBV4-1 and TRBJ1-1; D remains ambiguous. From germline, CDR1 is MGHRA and CDR2 YSYEKL. V lost 0 bases and J 8 bases, leaving 16 bases between the germline ends. This CDR3 has 15 amino acids. DNA of the CDR3: TGCGCCAGCAGCCAAGATTTATGGGTGGAGTGGGAAGCTTTCTTT. Translating gives CASSQDLWVEWEAFF.

J is TRBJ2-3 and V is TRBV12-5, with TRBD2 matching 13 bases. V dropped 5 bases and J dropped 2; count of bases not matched to a gene: 4. The CDR3 is 16 residues long. From germline, CDR1 is LGHNT and CDR2 FRNRAP. The CDR3 protein is CASGPGLAGATDTQYF. Written as DNA, the CDR3 is TGTGCTAGTGGTCCAGGACTAGCGGGGGCCACAGATACGCAGTATTTT.

The chain joins TRBV29-1 to TRBJ2-3; D might be TRBD1 (6 bases). Trimming cost V 5 bases and J 2 bases, with 11 bases left between them. The CDR3 has 13 residues. Germline values: CDR1 SQVTM, CDR2 ANQGSEA. This CDR3 is CSVMTGYTDTQYF. For the CDR3, the DNA is TGCAGCGTTATGACAGGCTACACAGATACGCAGTATTTT.

V usage is TRBV7-2 and J usage is TRBJ1-5, with 8 positions matching TRBD1. Trimming removed 6 bases from V and 6 bases from J; junction bases left unmatched: 13. Germline V gene sequence: CDR1 SGHTA, CDR2 FQGNSA. The CDR3 is 16 residues long. CDR3 bases: TGTGCCAGCAGTCCTCAGGGGGCTACTGTTTTTCAGCCCCAGCATTTT. It specifies CASSPQGATVFQPQHF.

The chain combines TRBV5-6 with TRBJ2-1; no reliable D call. Trimming cost V 2 bases and J 8 bases, with 11 bases left between them. The CDR3 consists of 13 residues. Germline CDR1 SGHDT, CDR2 YYEEEE. CDR3 in amino acids: CASSFPFPYEQFF. The CDR3 coding sequence is TGTGCCAGCAGCTTCCCCTTCCCTTATGAGCAGTTCTTC.

In DNA, the CDR3 is TGTGCCAGCACTCCTACTCCGGGACTCATGAACACCGGGGAGCTGTTTTTT. It is translated as CASTPTPGLMNTGELFF. The rearrangement links TRBV28 to TRBJ2-2; maybe TRBD2 (6 bases). CDR1 is MDHEN and CDR2 is SYDVKM in the germline V gene. Trimming removed 7 bases at V and 1 base at J, with 19 bases between. The CDR3 is 17 amino acids.

J is TRBJ1-5 and V is TRBV19; no definite D call. The CDR3 contains 14 residues. The ends were cut back, 8 bases at V and 6 bases at J, with 17 bases in the middle. CDR1 and CDR2 from the germline V gene are LNHDA and SQIVND (reference sequence). CDR3 sequence (DNA): TGTGCCAGTGCTTGGACGGAGGAAGTTCAGCCCCAGCATTTT. Translating it yields CASAWTEEVQPQHF.